Listed here are 5 T cell receptor beta chains from one sample, sequenced in a study of OX40 agonist ivuxolimab in advanced cancers. The method was immunoSEQ multiplex PCR; TCRdb's version includes in-frame clones alone and lacks a portion of them. Of roughly 100,000 clones listed, approximately 81% are singletons. The source material was CD4+ or CD8+ T cells sorted from blood, sampled in a trial of the OX40 agonist ivuxolimab. Receptors originate from an adult with an advanced solid tumor such as melanoma, head and neck, liver or kidney cancer.

The rearrangement links TRBV7-2 to TRBJ2-7; 10 bases map to TRBD1. After removal of 0 bases from V and 6 bases from J, the junction contained 11 bases not matched to a gene. This CDR3 contains 17 residues. Germline V gene data show CDR1 as SGHTA and CDR2 as FQGNSA. CDR3 coding DNA: TGTGCCAGCAGCTTAGCGGGGACAGGGGCTGGAAAAGGCGAGCAGTACTTC. Amino acid sequence: CASSLAGTGAGKGEQYF.

This clone has just a few counts. The chain joins TRBV7-9 to TRBJ1-6, with unresolved D. Germline V lookup: CDR1 SEHNR, CDR2 FQNEAQ (reference sequence). Trimming removed 4 bases from V and 8 bases from J, with 9 bases in between. This CDR3 contains 13 residues. The CDR3 reads CASSSSADSPLHF. Here the CDR3 DNA reads TGTGCCAGCAGCTCCTCGGCGGATTCACCCCTCCACTTT.

The chain uses TRBV30 and TRBJ2-1; 11 nucleotides agree with TRBD1. The CDR3 totals 16 residues. V lost 0 bases to trimming and J lost 4 bases; unmatched junction nucleotides: 5. The germline V gene encodes CDR1 GTSNPN and CDR2 SVGIG (reference sequence). CDR3: CAWSVPRDRGYNEQFF. The CDR3 DNA reads TGTGCCTGGAGTGTACCTCGGGACAGGGGGTACAATGAGCAGTTCTTC.

The V and J genes are TRBV30 and TRBJ2-6; D possibly corresponds to TRBD2 (6 bases). Germline V gives CDR1 GTSNPN, CDR2 SVGIG (reference sequence). This CDR3 contains 14 residues. This chain's CDR3 is CGGDSSSGANVLTF. The CDR3 DNA is TGTGGGGGGGACTCAAGCTCTGGGGCCAACGTCCTGACTTTC.

This clone was seen a handful of times. V and J are TRBV7-9 and TRBJ1-2; D may be TRBD1 (5 bases). Trimming cost V 4 bases and J 7 bases, with 10 bases left between them. Germline V gene data show CDR1 as SEHNR and CDR2 as FQNEAQ (reference sequence). The CDR3 sequence is 12 residues long. The CDR3: CASSSTGGGYTF. In DNA form, the CDR3 reads TGTGCCAGCAGCTCAACGGGGGGTGGCTACACCTTC. Full variable domain (remainder filled in from reference TRBV7-9 and TRBJ1-2): DTGVSQNPRHKITKRGQNVTFRCDPISEHNRLYWYRQTLGQGPEFLTYFQNEAQLEKSRLLSDRFSAERPKGSFSTLEIQRTEQGDSAMYLCASSSTGGGYTFGSGTRLTVV.